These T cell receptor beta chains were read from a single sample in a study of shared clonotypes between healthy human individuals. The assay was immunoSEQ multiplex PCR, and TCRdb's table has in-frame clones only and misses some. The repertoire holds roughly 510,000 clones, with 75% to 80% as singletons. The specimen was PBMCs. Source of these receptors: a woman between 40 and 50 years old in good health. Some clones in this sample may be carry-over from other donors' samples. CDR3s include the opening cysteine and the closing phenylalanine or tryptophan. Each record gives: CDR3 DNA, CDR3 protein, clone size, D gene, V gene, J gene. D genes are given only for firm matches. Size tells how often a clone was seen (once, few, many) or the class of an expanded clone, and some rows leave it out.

TGTGCCAGCAGCGTAGGTGGGACAGGGGCAGAGACCCAGTACTTC,CASSVGGTGAETQYF,few,TRBD1,TRBV9,TRBJ2-5
TGTGCCAGCAGCCGAGTGGGAGGCGGCTCTGGAAACACCATATATTTT,CASSRVGGGSGNTIYF,once,.,TRBV27,TRBJ1-3
TGTGCCTGGACACCCTGGAACACTGAAGCTTTCTTT,CAWTPWNTEAFF,.,.,TRBV30,TRBJ1-1
TGTGCCAGCAGTTTGACAGGGAGACACCCTCAAGAGACCCAGTACTTC,CASSLTGRHPQETQYF,.,TRBD1,TRBV28,TRBJ2-5
TGTGCCAGCAGCCAAGGGTACGAGCAGTACTTC,CASSQGYEQYF,.,.,TRBV14,TRBJ2-7
TGTGCCAGCAGTCGGACAGGGCGTGATGAAAAACTGTTTTTT,CASSRTGRDEKLFF,few,TRBD1,TRBV4-2,TRBJ1-4
TGTGCCAGCAGCTTAGAGCTAGCGGGCTACGAGCAGTACTTC,CASSLELAGYEQYF,.,TRBD2,TRBV7-8,TRBJ2-7
TGTGCCAGCACCCCAGCGGGGTCCAACGAGCAGTACTTC,CASTPAGSNEQYF,.,TRBD2,TRBV7-2,TRBJ2-7
TGTGCCAGCAGTTTCCCCGGGGGCGATCGCACAGATACGCAGTATTTT,CASSFPGGDRTDTQYF,.,.,TRBV28,TRBJ2-3
TGCGCCAGCAGCCAAACAGGGATCACCGAGCAGTACTTC,CASSQTGITEQYF,.,.,TRBV4-3,TRBJ2-7
TGTGCCAGTGGACCTAGCGTCGCCTACGAGCAGTACTTC,CASGPSVAYEQYF,.,.,TRBV7-2,TRBJ2-7
TGTGCCAGATCGGGGGGGGGTAGCAATCAGCCCCAGCATTTT,CARSGGGSNQPQHF,.,.,TRBV27,TRBJ1-5
TGTGCCATCAGTGAGGCCCGACAGGGTGATGGCTACACCTTC,CAISEARQGDGYTF,.,TRBD1,TRBV10-3,TRBJ1-2
TGTGCCAGCAGTGCGGGGGGTTCCTACAATGAGCAGTTCTTC,CASSAGGSYNEQFF,.,TRBD2,TRBV2,TRBJ2-1
TGTGCCAGCAGCCAAGGGGGTGAGCAGTTCTTC,CASSQGGEQFF,.,.,TRBV7-3,TRBJ2-1
TGTGCCAGCAGCTTCGAGGGTTCGGGAAACACCGGGGAGCTGTTTTTT,CASSFEGSGNTGELFF,.,.,TRBV2,TRBJ2-2
TGTGCCAGCAGTCTAACCCCGACTAGCGGGAGGACTAGCACAGATACGCAGTATTTT,CASSLTPTSGRTSTDTQYF,.,TRBD2,TRBV27,TRBJ2-3
TGTGCCAGCAGTTTCCAATCCTACAATGAGCAGTTCTTC,CASSFQSYNEQFF,once,.,TRBV27,TRBJ2-1
TGTGCCAGCAGCCCGCAGTCCCAAGAGACCCAGTACTTC,CASSPQSQETQYF,.,.,TRBV11-2,TRBJ2-5
TGTGCCAGCTCACCACGTCCGGGGGAGCCCCAGCATTTT,CASSPRPGEPQHF,many,.,TRBV18,TRBJ1-5
TGCGCCGAGGCCCGCACAGCTGTCTCCTACGAGCAGTACTTC,CAEARTAVSYEQYF,.,.,TRBV10-1,TRBJ2-7
TGTGCCAGCAGCTTTCTTGCTGAGTTTTATGGCTACACCTTC,CASSFLAEFYGYTF,.,.,TRBV7-8,TRBJ1-2
TGCGCCAGCAGCCACTCCGGCGGTGACGGTGAGCAGTTCTTC,CASSHSGGDGEQFF,.,.,TRBV4-3,TRBJ2-1
TGTGCCTGGAGTAGCGATAGCGGGAGGATGGAGATAACAGATACGCAGTATTTT,CAWSSDSGRMEITDTQYF,.,TRBD2,TRBV30,TRBJ2-3
TGTGCCAGCAGAAGGACAGGGATTACTGAGCAGTTCTTC,CASRRTGITEQFF,.,TRBD1,TRBV7-9,TRBJ2-1
TGTGCCAGCTCACCAAGACAGACTAGCACAGATACGCAGTATTTT,CASSPRQTSTDTQYF,.,.,TRBV18,TRBJ2-3
TGTGCCAGCTCGGGACGACAGGGGTCAGATACGCAGTATTTT,CASSGRQGSDTQYF,.,TRBD1,TRBV18,TRBJ2-3
TGTGCCAGCAGCTCAGGGTTTGGAAACACCATATATTTT,CASSSGFGNTIYF,.,.,TRBV7-2,TRBJ1-3
TGTGCCAGCAGCTTAGTGGGCAGGGTGGGCCACGAGCAGTACTTC,CASSLVGRVGHEQYF,.,.,TRBV13,TRBJ2-7
TGTGCCAGCAGTTTATGGGCCGGGGATACGCAGTATTTT,CASSLWAGDTQYF,.,.,TRBV28,TRBJ2-3
TGTGCTTTGGACAGGGCCTTTGGAAACACCATATATTTT,CALDRAFGNTIYF,.,TRBD1,TRBV30,TRBJ1-3
TGTGCCAGCTCACCGGAGACCCGGAGCTCCTACGAGCAGTACTTC,CASSPETRSSYEQYF,.,.,TRBV18,TRBJ2-7
TGCGCCAGCAGCTTGCAGGGCAGGGGGCCGGATGGCTACACCTTC,CASSLQGRGPDGYTF,.,TRBD1,TRBV5-1,TRBJ1-2
TGTGCCAGCAGCTTAGTAGCAGGGATCTACGAGCAGTACTTC,CASSLVAGIYEQYF,.,.,TRBV7-2,TRBJ2-7
TGTGCCAGCAGCTTAAGGTCCCGTGGGCTCCTCTACGAGCAGTACTTC,CASSLRSRGLLYEQYF,.,.,TRBV11-2,TRBJ2-7
TGTGCCAGCAGTTTAATTGGTTACACTGAAGCTTTCTTT,CASSLIGYTEAFF,.,.,TRBV28,TRBJ1-1
TGTGCCATCAGTACGGACAGGGAGTACGAGCAGTACTTC,CAISTDREYEQYF,.,TRBD1,TRBV10-3,TRBJ2-7
TGTGCCAGCAGTGAGCGATTCTACAATGAGCAGTTCTTC,CASSERFYNEQFF,once,.,TRBV6-1,TRBJ2-1
TGTGCCAGCAGTGAAAGACAGAGGTACAATGAGCAGTTCTTC,CASSERQRYNEQFF,.,.,TRBV6-1,TRBJ2-1
TGTGCCAGCAGCCCTCTGCGGGAGGGTGAGCAGTTCTTC,CASSPLREGEQFF,.,TRBD2,TRBV7-9,TRBJ2-1
TGTGCCATCAGTGGACTAGATACGCAGTATTTT,CAISGLDTQYF,.,.,TRBV10-3,TRBJ2-3
TGTGCCAGCAGCCCTCCCGGACAGGGGTACAATGAGCAGTTCTTC,CASSPPGQGYNEQFF,.,TRBD1,TRBV11-1,TRBJ2-1
TGTGCCAGCTTCCTTTCAGAGTACGAGCAGTACTTC,CASFLSEYEQYF,.,.,TRBV2,TRBJ2-7
TGTGCCATCAGCCCATCGGTAGCAGGGGATGACGGGGAGCTGTTTTTT,CAISPSVAGDDGELFF,.,.,TRBV10-3,TRBJ2-2
TGTGCCAGCACGCCGGGCACAGATACGCAGTATTTT,CASTPGTDTQYF,once,.,TRBV6-6,TRBJ2-3
TGTGCCAGCAGCGTAACGGGGGACTCAAGCGCAGATACGCAGTATTTT,CASSVTGDSSADTQYF,.,.,TRBV7-3,TRBJ2-3
TGTGCCAGCAGCCCACCCCGGGACAGGGGGGCTTTGGGTGGCTACACCTTC,CASSPPRDRGALGGYTF,few,TRBD1,TRBV9,TRBJ1-2
TGTGCCAGCAGTAACCAGGGGAGAGGCTATGGCTACACCTTC,CASSNQGRGYGYTF,.,.,TRBV6-5,TRBJ1-2
TGCAGCGGGGAGGGGGCGCTTGGGACTGAAGCTTTCTTT,CSGEGALGTEAFF,once,TRBD1,TRBV29-1,TRBJ1-1